These T cell receptor beta chains were read from a single sample in a study of cytomegalovirus exposure and HLA in healthy donors. Profiled with immunoSEQ multiplex PCR; TCRdb holds only in-frame clones, not every one. The sample contains more than 85,000 clones, over 60% of which appear only once. Sequencing input: PBMCs. These receptors were taken from a male donor in good health and CMV-seropositive. Both conserved end residues are part of each CDR3. The order of the fields is clone size, J gene, V gene, D gene, CDR3 DNA, CDR3 protein. The D gene is left open where the match is weak. Clone size appears in some rows only: once, few, many, or a class for an expanded clone.

clone_size: -
j_call: TRBJ2-5
v_call: TRBV9
d_call: TRBD2
cdr3_nt: TGTGCCAGCAGCGCGTCTCCGGGGGGTGAGACCCAGTACTTC
cdr3_aa: CASSASPGGETQYF

clone_size: few
j_call: TRBJ1-1
v_call: TRBV30
d_call: -
cdr3_nt: TGTGCCTGCCACAGTAACACTGAAGCTTTCTTT
cdr3_aa: CACHSNTEAFF

clone_size: -
j_call: TRBJ2-1
v_call: TRBV27
d_call: -
cdr3_nt: TGTGCCAGCAGTTTTTCCGCCTACAATGAGCAGTTCTTC
cdr3_aa: CASSFSAYNEQFF

clone_size: -
j_call: TRBJ1-1
v_call: TRBV5-4
d_call: -
cdr3_nt: TGTGCCAGCAGCCCGACAGGGAACACTGAAGCTTTCTTT
cdr3_aa: CASSPTGNTEAFF

clone_size: few
j_call: TRBJ1-4
v_call: TRBV7-9
d_call: -
cdr3_nt: TGTGCCAGCAGCTCGCCTCGCCGGGCAACTAATGAAAAACTGTTTTTT
cdr3_aa: CASSSPRRATNEKLFF

clone_size: -
j_call: TRBJ1-1
v_call: TRBV19
d_call: TRBD1
cdr3_nt: TGTGCCAGTAGGCACCCCGGTGGTGGACAGGCCATGAACACTGAAGCTTTCTTT
cdr3_aa: CASRHPGGGQAMNTEAFF

clone_size: -
j_call: TRBJ1-4
v_call: TRBV7-8
d_call: TRBD1
cdr3_nt: TGTGCCAGCAGCCCCCCCGCTTTCAGGGGGTATGAAAAACTGTTTTTT
cdr3_aa: CASSPPAFRGYEKLFF

clone_size: -
j_call: TRBJ1-1
v_call: TRBV7-9
d_call: -
cdr3_nt: TGTGCCAGCAGCTCCCGCGGCCCGAACACTGAAGCTTTCTTT
cdr3_aa: CASSSRGPNTEAFF

clone_size: -
j_call: TRBJ1-4
v_call: TRBV9
d_call: -
cdr3_nt: TGTGCCAGCAGCGTAGAGGAGGGGAGAGAAAAACTGTTTTTT
cdr3_aa: CASSVEEGREKLFF

clone_size: -
j_call: TRBJ2-1
v_call: TRBV29-1
d_call: -
cdr3_nt: TGCAGCGTTGATTCCGTTGGCATCTACAATGAGCAGTTCTTC
cdr3_aa: CSVDSVGIYNEQFF

clone_size: -
j_call: TRBJ2-7
v_call: TRBV4-2
d_call: TRBD2
cdr3_nt: TGTGCCAGCAGCCAAGAAGCGGGGAGCTCCTACGAGCAGTACTTC
cdr3_aa: CASSQEAGSSYEQYF

clone_size: few
j_call: TRBJ1-1
v_call: TRBV30
d_call: -
cdr3_nt: TGTGCCTGGAGTGCAGTGGGGGGGAACACTGAAGCTTTCTTT
cdr3_aa: CAWSAVGGNTEAFF

clone_size: -
j_call: TRBJ2-1
v_call: TRBV7-6
d_call: TRBD2
cdr3_nt: TGTGCCAGCAGCTTTCTCACTAGCGGGGTAGGCAATGAGCAGTTCTTC
cdr3_aa: CASSFLTSGVGNEQFF

clone_size: -
j_call: TRBJ1-2
v_call: TRBV6-4
d_call: TRBD1
cdr3_nt: TGTGCCAGCAGTCCTTCCCAGGGGGGCTATGGCTACACCTTC
cdr3_aa: CASSPSQGGYGYTF

clone_size: -
j_call: TRBJ1-1
v_call: TRBV19
d_call: TRBD1
cdr3_nt: TGTGCCAGTAGTCTCCTACAGGGGGCCAACACTGAAGCTTTCTTT
cdr3_aa: CASSLLQGANTEAFF

clone_size: -
j_call: TRBJ1-1
v_call: TRBV7-3
d_call: TRBD1
cdr3_nt: TGTGCCAGCAGCGACAGGGGGGAAGCTTTCTTT
cdr3_aa: CASSDRGEAFF

clone_size: -
j_call: TRBJ1-5
v_call: TRBV4-2
d_call: -
cdr3_nt: TGTGCCAGCAGCCCCCTCGGGGTTAGCAATCAGCCCCAGCATTTT
cdr3_aa: CASSPLGVSNQPQHF

clone_size: -
j_call: TRBJ1-2
v_call: TRBV10-1
d_call: TRBD1
cdr3_nt: TGCGCCAGCAGCGAAGGGACAGCTTATGGCTACACCTTC
cdr3_aa: CASSEGTAYGYTF

clone_size: -
j_call: TRBJ2-2
v_call: TRBV7-2
d_call: -
cdr3_nt: TGTGCCAGCACCTTAGGCAGGGTCCAGAACACCGGGGAGCTGTTTTTT
cdr3_aa: CASTLGRVQNTGELFF

clone_size: -
j_call: TRBJ2-1
v_call: TRBV25-1
d_call: -
cdr3_nt: TGTGCCAGCAGTGACCTCACAGGGCTTGAGCAGTTCTTC
cdr3_aa: CASSDLTGLEQFF

clone_size: -
j_call: TRBJ1-2
v_call: TRBV21-1
d_call: -
cdr3_nt: TGTGCCAGCACCGTGGGGCCCTCCCACGAACCCGTAACCTATGGCTACACCTTC
cdr3_aa: CASTVGPSHEPVTYGYTF

clone_size: -
j_call: TRBJ2-1
v_call: TRBV9
d_call: TRBD2
cdr3_nt: TGTGCCAGCACACGGGGGGGCGGATCCTACAATGAGCAGTTCTTC
cdr3_aa: CASTRGGGSYNEQFF

clone_size: once
j_call: TRBJ2-1
v_call: TRBV4-2
d_call: TRBD2
cdr3_nt: TGTGCCAGCAGCCAAGAAGCGGGGGGGTTTAATTCCTACAATGAGCAGTTCTTC
cdr3_aa: CASSQEAGGFNSYNEQFF

clone_size: -
j_call: TRBJ1-3
v_call: TRBV30
d_call: -
cdr3_nt: TGTGCCTGGAGCGGCTCTGGAAACACCATATATTTT
cdr3_aa: CAWSGSGNTIYF

clone_size: -
j_call: TRBJ2-7
v_call: TRBV2
d_call: TRBD1
cdr3_nt: TGTGCCAGCGATAAAACCGGGACAGCCTACGAGCAGTACTTC
cdr3_aa: CASDKTGTAYEQYF

clone_size: -
j_call: TRBJ2-3
v_call: TRBV1
d_call: -
cdr3_nt: TGCACCAGCAGCCAAGACGGGAGCGGGGGGACAGATACGCAGTATTTT
cdr3_aa: CTSSQDGSGGTDTQYF

clone_size: -
j_call: TRBJ1-2
v_call: TRBV6-1
d_call: -
cdr3_nt: TGTGCCAGCAGTGAAGAGGAGCATTTCAATCGGGGCACCTTC
cdr3_aa: CASSEEEHFNRGTF

clone_size: -
j_call: TRBJ2-7
v_call: TRBV30
d_call: TRBD1
cdr3_nt: TGTGCAACAGGACAGGGGAACTACGAGCAGTACTTC
cdr3_aa: CATGQGNYEQYF

clone_size: -
j_call: TRBJ1-5
v_call: TRBV7-8
d_call: -
cdr3_nt: TGTGCCAGCAGCTTAGGTACAGGCAGCAATCAGCCCCAGCATTTT
cdr3_aa: CASSLGTGSNQPQHF

clone_size: once
j_call: TRBJ2-5
v_call: TRBV6-5
d_call: -
cdr3_nt: TGTGCCAGCAGTTACTCACGGGGGGAGACCCAGTACTTC
cdr3_aa: CASSYSRGETQYF

clone_size: -
j_call: TRBJ2-5
v_call: TRBV25-1
d_call: -
cdr3_nt: TGTGCCAGCAGTCACCCTTGGACAGACCAAGAGACCCAGTACTTC
cdr3_aa: CASSHPWTDQETQYF

clone_size: -
j_call: TRBJ1-4
v_call: TRBV5-4
d_call: TRBD1
cdr3_nt: TGTGCCAGCACCTCCGTTTCGGGACAGAAAACCGAAAAACTGTTTTTT
cdr3_aa: CASTSVSGQKTEKLFF

clone_size: -
j_call: TRBJ2-1
v_call: TRBV9
d_call: TRBD2
cdr3_nt: TGTGCCAGCAGCCCATCGCCTAGCGGGGTCTACAATGAGCAGTTCTTC
cdr3_aa: CASSPSPSGVYNEQFF

clone_size: few
j_call: TRBJ1-1
v_call: TRBV4-3
d_call: -
cdr3_nt: TGCGCCAGCAGCCAAGATGCGGGCACTGAAGCTTTCTTT
cdr3_aa: CASSQDAGTEAFF

clone_size: -
j_call: TRBJ2-1
v_call: TRBV6-5
d_call: -
cdr3_nt: TGTGCCAGCAGGCTAGGCTTTGAGCAGTTCTTC
cdr3_aa: CASRLGFEQFF

clone_size: -
j_call: TRBJ1-1
v_call: TRBV4-1
d_call: TRBD1
cdr3_nt: TGCGCCAGCAGCCAGCCGGGACAGGGGGGGACTGAAGCTTTCTTT
cdr3_aa: CASSQPGQGGTEAFF

clone_size: few
j_call: TRBJ2-3
v_call: TRBV4-1
d_call: TRBD2
cdr3_nt: TGCGCCAGCACCCTCTCCAGCGGGGGGCCTCTTCCCGATACGCAGTATTTT
cdr3_aa: CASTLSSGGPLPDTQYF

clone_size: -
j_call: TRBJ1-5
v_call: TRBV7-2
d_call: -
cdr3_nt: TGTGCCAGCAGCTTAACAGGGAGCAATCAGCCCCAGCATTTT
cdr3_aa: CASSLTGSNQPQHF

clone_size: -
j_call: TRBJ2-5
v_call: TRBV7-6
d_call: TRBD2
cdr3_nt: TGTGCCAGCAGTTCCACTAGCGGGGGAGAGACCCAGTACTTC
cdr3_aa: CASSSTSGGETQYF

clone_size: -
j_call: TRBJ1-1
v_call: TRBV5-1
d_call: -
cdr3_nt: TGCGCCAGCAGCTTGACAGGGAACACTGAAGCTTTCTTT
cdr3_aa: CASSLTGNTEAFF

clone_size: -
j_call: TRBJ2-7
v_call: TRBV5-6
d_call: TRBD1
cdr3_nt: TGTGCCAGCAGCTTGGCAGGACAGGGTCATTACGAGCAGTACTTC
cdr3_aa: CASSLAGQGHYEQYF

clone_size: -
j_call: TRBJ2-5
v_call: TRBV5-1
d_call: TRBD2
cdr3_nt: TGCGCCAGCAGCTTCCAGCCGGGACTAGCGGGCGGACAAGAGACCCAGTACTTC
cdr3_aa: CASSFQPGLAGGQETQYF

clone_size: -
j_call: TRBJ1-2
v_call: TRBV2
d_call: -
cdr3_nt: TGTGCCAGCAGTGGGGCAGGCCCCCACTATGGCTACACCTTC
cdr3_aa: CASSGAGPHYGYTF

clone_size: -
j_call: TRBJ1-1
v_call: TRBV5-1
d_call: TRBD1
cdr3_nt: TGCGCCAGCACGACAGGGATGAACACTGAAGCTTTCTTT
cdr3_aa: CASTTGMNTEAFF

clone_size: -
j_call: TRBJ1-4
v_call: TRBV7-9
d_call: -
cdr3_nt: TGTGCCAGCAGCTTAGTTACACCCTCCGGGGAAAAACTGTTTTTT
cdr3_aa: CASSLVTPSGEKLFF

clone_size: -
j_call: TRBJ2-7
v_call: TRBV7-9
d_call: -
cdr3_nt: TGTGCCAGCAGCTTTTATGCCTACGAGCAGTACTTC
cdr3_aa: CASSFYAYEQYF

clone_size: -
j_call: TRBJ2-1
v_call: TRBV10-1
d_call: TRBD1
cdr3_nt: TGCGCCAGCAGTTCGATTTTAGGGACAGGGGGTGAGCAGTTCTTC
cdr3_aa: CASSSILGTGGEQFF

clone_size: -
j_call: TRBJ1-2
v_call: TRBV5-4
d_call: TRBD1
cdr3_nt: TGTGCCAGCAGCGCTGACAGGGGTTTGTTTCCTGAGTATGGCTACACCTTC
cdr3_aa: CASSADRGLFPEYGYTF

clone_size: -
j_call: TRBJ1-1
v_call: TRBV30
d_call: -
cdr3_nt: TGTGCCTGGAGTAGGAGGGACACTGAAGCTTTCTTT
cdr3_aa: CAWSRRDTEAFF

clone_size: once
j_call: TRBJ1-2
v_call: TRBV7-9
d_call: TRBD1
cdr3_nt: TGTGCCAGCAGCGCTGCCCTAAACCAGGGGGCGCGTGGCTATGGCTACACCTTC
cdr3_aa: CASSAALNQGARGYGYTF

clone_size: -
j_call: TRBJ1-5
v_call: TRBV30
d_call: -
cdr3_nt: TGTGCCTGGAGCCTACAGCGGAGGCAGCCCCAGCATTTT
cdr3_aa: CAWSLQRRQPQHF

clone_size: -
j_call: TRBJ1-1
v_call: TRBV7-8
d_call: -
cdr3_nt: TGTGCCAGCAGCCCCCCGGGAAACACTGAAGCTTTCTTT
cdr3_aa: CASSPPGNTEAFF